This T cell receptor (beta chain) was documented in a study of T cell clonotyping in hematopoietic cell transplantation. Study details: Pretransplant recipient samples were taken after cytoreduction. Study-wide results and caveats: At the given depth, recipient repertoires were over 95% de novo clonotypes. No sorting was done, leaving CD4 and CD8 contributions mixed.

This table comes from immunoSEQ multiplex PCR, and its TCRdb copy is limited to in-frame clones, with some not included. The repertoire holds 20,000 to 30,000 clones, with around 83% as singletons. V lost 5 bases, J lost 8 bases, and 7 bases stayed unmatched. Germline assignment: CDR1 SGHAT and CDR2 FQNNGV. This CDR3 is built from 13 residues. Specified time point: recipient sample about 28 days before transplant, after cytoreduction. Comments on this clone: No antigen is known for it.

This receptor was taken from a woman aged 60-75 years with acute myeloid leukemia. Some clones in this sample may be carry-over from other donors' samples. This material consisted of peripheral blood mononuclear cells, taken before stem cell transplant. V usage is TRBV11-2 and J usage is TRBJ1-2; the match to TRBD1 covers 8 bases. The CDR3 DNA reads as TGTGCCAGCAGCCCGGACAGGGCCTACGGCTACACCTTC. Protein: CASSPDRAYGYTF.